The clone carrying this T cell receptor beta chain was counted only a few times. In the original processing: How many nucleated cells were present was estimated from reference gene primer amplification. Profiling relied on immunoSEQ multiplex PCR, and the TCRdb table lists in-frame clones only, not all of them. The V and J calls and clone size are taken from that table; D and trimming were inferred from the DNA. The sample holds under 300,000 clones, roughly 79% seen once. Two negative PCRs, clearance, or symptom resolution were required of recovered Cohort 3 donors. The sample is drawn from a study of blood T cell repertoires in COVID-19. Germline V gives CDR1 SGHVS, CDR2 FNYEAQ. CDR3 length: 14 residues. V gave up 5 bases and J gave up 8 bases, with 13 bases separating them.

The V and J genes are TRBV7-6 and TRBJ1-6; D not resolved. The specimen was PBMCs or T cells enriched from blood (not recorded which). This TCR derives from a man in his forties who had recovered from COVID-19. CDR3 DNA: TGTGCCAGCAGCGGTTCGGCGGGAGATTCACCCCTCCACTTT. Amino acids: CASSGSAGDSPLHF.